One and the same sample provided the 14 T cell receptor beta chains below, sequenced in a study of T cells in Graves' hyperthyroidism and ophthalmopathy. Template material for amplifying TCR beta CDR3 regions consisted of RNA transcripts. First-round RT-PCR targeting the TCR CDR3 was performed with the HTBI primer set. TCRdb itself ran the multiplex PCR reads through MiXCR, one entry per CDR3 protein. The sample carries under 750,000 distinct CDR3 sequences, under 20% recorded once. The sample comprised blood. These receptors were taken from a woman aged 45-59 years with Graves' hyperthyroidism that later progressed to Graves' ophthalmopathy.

The DNA of the CDR3 is TGTGCCAGCAGTTCTTCAGCCTGGGAGCAGTACTTC. Protein: CASSSSAWEQYF. This chain uses TRBV13 with TRBJ2-7; no clear D. CDR3 length: 12 residues. Germline CDR1 reads PRHDT; CDR2 reads FYEKMQ (reference sequence). Trimming cost V 6 bases and J 7 bases, with 13 bases left between them.

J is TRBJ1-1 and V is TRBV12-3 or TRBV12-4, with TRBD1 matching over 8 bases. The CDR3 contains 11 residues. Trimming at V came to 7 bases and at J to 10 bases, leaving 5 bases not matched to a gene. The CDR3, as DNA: TGTGCCAGCACGCAGGGGGCGGCAGCTTTCTTT. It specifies CASTQGAAAFF.

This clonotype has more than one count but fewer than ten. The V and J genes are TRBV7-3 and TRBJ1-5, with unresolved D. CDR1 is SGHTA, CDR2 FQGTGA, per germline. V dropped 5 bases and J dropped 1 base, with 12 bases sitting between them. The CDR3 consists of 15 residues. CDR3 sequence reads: CASSPGEESNQPQHF. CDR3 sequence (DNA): TGTGCCAGCAGCCCCGGGGAGGAAAGCAATCAGCCCCAGCATTTT.

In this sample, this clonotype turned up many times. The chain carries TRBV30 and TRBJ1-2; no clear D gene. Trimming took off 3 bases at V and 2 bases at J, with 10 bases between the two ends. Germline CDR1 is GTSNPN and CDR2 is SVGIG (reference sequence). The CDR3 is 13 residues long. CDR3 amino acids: CAWRAPGNYGYTF. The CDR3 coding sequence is TGTGCCTGGAGGGCCCCAGGAAACTATGGCTACACCTTC.

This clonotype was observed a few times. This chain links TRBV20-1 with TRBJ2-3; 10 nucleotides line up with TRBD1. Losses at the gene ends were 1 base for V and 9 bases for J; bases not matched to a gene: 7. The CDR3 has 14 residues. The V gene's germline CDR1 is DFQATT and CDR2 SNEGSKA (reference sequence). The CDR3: CSARGDRGPWTQYF. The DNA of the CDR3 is TGCAGTGCTAGAGGTGACAGGGGGCCATGGACGCAGTATTTT.

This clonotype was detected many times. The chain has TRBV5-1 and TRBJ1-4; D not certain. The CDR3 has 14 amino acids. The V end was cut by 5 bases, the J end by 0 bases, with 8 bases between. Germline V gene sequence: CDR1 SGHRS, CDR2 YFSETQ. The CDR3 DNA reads TGCGCCAGCAGTCAGACCCCAACTAATGAAAAACTGTTTTTT. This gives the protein CASSQTPTNEKLFF.

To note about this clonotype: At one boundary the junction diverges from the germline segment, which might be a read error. CDR3 nucleotides: TGTGCCAGCAGCGTTAGGACCCACCGTTCCACCGGGGGGCTGTTTTTT. This gives the protein CASSVRTHRSTGGLFF. The V call is TRBV9, the J call TRBJ2-2; D may be TRBD2 (6 bases). The germline gives CDR1 SGDLS, CDR2 YYNGEE. This CDR3 spans 16 amino acids.

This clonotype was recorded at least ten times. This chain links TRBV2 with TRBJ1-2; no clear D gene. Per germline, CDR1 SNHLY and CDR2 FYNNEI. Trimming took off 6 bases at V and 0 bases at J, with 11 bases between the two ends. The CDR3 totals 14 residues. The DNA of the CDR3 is TGTGCCAGCAGGCACGACAAGACTAACTATGGCTACACCTTC. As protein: CASRHDKTNYGYTF.

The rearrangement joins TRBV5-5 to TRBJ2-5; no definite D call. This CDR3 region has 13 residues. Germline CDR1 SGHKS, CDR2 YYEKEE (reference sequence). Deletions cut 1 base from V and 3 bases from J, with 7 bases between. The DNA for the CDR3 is TGTGCCAGCAGCTTGATGGCGGAAGAGACCCAGTACTTC. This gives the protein CASSLMAEETQYF.

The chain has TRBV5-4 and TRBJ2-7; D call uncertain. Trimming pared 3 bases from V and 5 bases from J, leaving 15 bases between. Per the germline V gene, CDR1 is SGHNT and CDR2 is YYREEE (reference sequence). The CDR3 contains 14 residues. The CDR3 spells CASSSRPGSNEQYF. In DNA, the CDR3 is TGTGCCAGCAGCTCTAGACCGGGCAGCAACGAGCAGTACTTC.

Here the CDR3 reads CSAYGQGGYGYTF. The CDR3 DNA sequence: TGCAGTGCATACGGACAGGGTGGCTATGGCTACACCTTC. The chain combines TRBV20-1 with TRBJ1-2, with 8 bases fitting TRBD1. The CDR3 totals 13 residues. The junction had 7 bases not matched to a gene; V was cut back by 6 bases and J by 4 bases. Per the germline V gene, CDR1 is DFQATT and CDR2 is SNEGSKA (reference sequence).

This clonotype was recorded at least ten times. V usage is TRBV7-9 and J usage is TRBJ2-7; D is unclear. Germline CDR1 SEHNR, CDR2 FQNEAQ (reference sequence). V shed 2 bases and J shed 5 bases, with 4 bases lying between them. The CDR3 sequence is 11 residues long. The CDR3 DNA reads TGTGCCAGCAGCTTAAAGAACGAGCAGTACTTC. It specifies CASSLKNEQYF.

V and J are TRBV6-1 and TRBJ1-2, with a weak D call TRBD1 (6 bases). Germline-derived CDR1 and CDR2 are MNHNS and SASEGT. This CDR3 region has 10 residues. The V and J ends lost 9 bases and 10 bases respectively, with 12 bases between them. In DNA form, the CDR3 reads TGTGCCAGAAGCTGGGGGCCCTACACCTTC. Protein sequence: CARSWGPYTF.

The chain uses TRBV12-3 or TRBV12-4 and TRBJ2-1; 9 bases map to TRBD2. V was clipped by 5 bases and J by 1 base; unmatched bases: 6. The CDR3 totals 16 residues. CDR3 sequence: CASSGGGAGSYNEQFF. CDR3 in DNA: TGTGCCAGCAGTGGCGGGGGGGCCGGATCCTACAATGAGCAGTTCTTC.